The 25 T cell receptor beta chains in this list originate from one sample, sequenced in a study of OX40 agonist ivuxolimab in advanced cancers. The table came from immunoSEQ multiplex PCR; TCRdb's copy has only in-frame clones and leaves some out. The data contain fewer than 100,000 clones, 65% to 90% of them singletons. Material: CD4+ or CD8+ T cells sorted from blood, obtained in a trial of the OX40 agonist ivuxolimab. Receptors originate from an adult with an advanced solid tumor such as melanoma, head and neck, liver or kidney cancer.

This chain connects TRBV9 to TRBJ1-2; 10 bases match TRBD1. The length of the CDR3 is 14 residues. The trim removed 3 bases at V and 6 bases at J, leaving 5 bases unmatched. From germline, CDR1 is SGDLS and CDR2 YYNGEE. Here the CDR3 reads CASSAGQGGNGYTF. CDR3 nucleotides: TGTGCCAGCAGCGCCGGACAGGGGGGTAATGGCTACACCTTC.

The CDR3 spells CASSPRLAGGGDTQYF. The CDR3 DNA reads TGTGCCAGCAGCCCCCGGCTAGCGGGTGGGGGGGATACGCAGTATTTT. This chain uses TRBV7-2 with TRBJ2-3; 8 positions match TRBD2. The CDR3 covers 16 residues. The germline CDR1 and CDR2 sequences are SGHTA and FQGNSA. J gave up 6 bases and V 5 bases, and 13 bases lay outside the gene matches.

The rearrangement links TRBV30 to TRBJ1-5; the D is unclear. Germline V gene sequence: CDR1 GTSNPN, CDR2 SVGIG (reference sequence). This CDR3 region has 13 residues. V was pared by 2 bases and J by 4 bases, with 9 bases between. CDR3 coding DNA: TGTGCCTGGAGTCCGCAGGAAAATCAGCCCCAGCATTTT. Protein sequence: CAWSPQENQPQHF.

The chain couples TRBV6-6 to TRBJ1-1; 7 bases map to TRBD1. There are 14 residues in the CDR3. J was trimmed by 5 bases and V by 5 bases; bases with no gene match: 8. In germline, CDR1 is MNHNY, CDR2 SVGAGI (reference sequence). In DNA, the CDR3 is TGTGCCAGCAGTACGGACAGGTCTCGTACTGAAGCTTTCTTT. It encodes CASSTDRSRTEAFF.

The chain joins TRBV28 to TRBJ2-3; 8 bases align to TRBD2. V was clipped by 6 bases and J by 8 bases; unmatched bases: 19. Germline V CDR1 and CDR2: MDHEN, SYDVKM. The CDR3 runs 17 residues. CDR3 amino acids: CASSRIIGFSGDGTQYF. The CDR3 DNA reads as TGTGCCAGCAGCCGTATCATAGGTTTTAGCGGGGATGGTACGCAGTATTTT.

This chain links TRBV25-1 with TRBJ2-7; TRBD1 agrees at 10 bases. Germline V lookup: CDR1 MGHDK, CDR2 SYGVNS. J lost 6 bases, V lost 6 bases, and 8 bases had no gene match. The CDR3 has 14 amino acids. CDR3 bases: TGTGCCAGCAGCCCACGGGACAGGGGAACCGAGCAGTACTTC. Protein: CASSPRDRGTEQYF.

Concerning this clone: A junction end diverges from the germline sequence, so it may reflect a read error. The V gene is TRBV30, the J gene TRBJ1-2; D gene uncertain. The germline V gene encodes CDR1 GTSNPN and CDR2 SVGIG (reference sequence). The CDR3 length is 15 residues. The CDR3 DNA reads TGTGTCTGGAGTGTTAGTCAGCATTCTAACTATGGCTACACCTTC. This sequence encodes CVWSVSQHSNYGYTF.

The chain employs TRBV5-1 and TRBJ1-1; D unclear. V lost 0 bases to trimming and J lost 5 bases, with 11 bases between them. Looked up from germline, CDR1 is SGHRS and CDR2 is YFSETQ. The CDR3 extends over 14 amino acids. The CDR3 reads CASSLESWETEAFF. For the CDR3, the DNA is TGCGCCAGCAGCTTGGAGTCGTGGGAAACTGAAGCTTTCTTT.

The CDR3 DNA reads as TGCAGCGTTGATAAGGCAAGCCTTGGGGCTTTCTTT. This sequence encodes CSVDKASLGAFF. The chain employs TRBV29-1 and TRBJ1-1, with D unresolved. The CDR3 runs to 12 residues. V lost 3 bases and J 11 bases, leaving 16 bases between the germline ends. Germline CDR1 SQVTM, CDR2 ANQGSEA. The whole variable domain, filled in from reference TRBV29-1 and TRBJ1-1, reads SAVISQKPSRDICQRGTSLTIQCQVDSQVTMMFWYRQQPGQSLTLIATANQGSEATYESGFVIDKFPISRPNLTFSTLTVSNMSPEDSSIYLCSVDKASLGAFFGQGTRLTVV.

The rearrangement joins TRBV4-3 to TRBJ1-4; 7 bases are shared with TRBD1. Germline CDR1 reads LGHNA; CDR2 reads YSLEER. This CDR3 has 15 residues. Trimming at V came to 4 bases and at J to 10 bases, leaving 12 bases not matched to a gene. CDR3 nucleotides: TGCGCCAGCAGCCCCGGGACAGCCCCCCTGGTAAAACTGTTTTTT. This translates into CASSPGTAPLVKLFF.

There are a few counts of this clone. V is TRBV27 and J is TRBJ1-1; a possible D gene is TRBD1 (5 bases). The CDR3 is 14 residues long. V lost 3 bases, J lost 6 bases, and 14 bases lay in between. Germline V CDR1 and CDR2: MNHEY, SMNVEV (reference sequence). CDR3 nucleotide sequence: TGTGCCAGCAGTTTCAAAGCCTGGGACCCTGAAGCTTTCTTT. It encodes CASSFKAWDPEAFF.

This chain links TRBV19 with TRBJ1-5, with no clear D. With 3 bases removed from V and 4 bases from J, the gap between germline ends came to 13 bases. The length of the CDR3 is 15 residues. CDR1 is LNHDA and CDR2 is SQIVND in the germline V gene (reference sequence). This CDR3 is CASSIVWAVNQPQHF. The DNA of the CDR3 is TGTGCCAGTAGTATCGTTTGGGCAGTTAATCAGCCCCAGCATTTT.

The J gene is TRBJ2-7, the V gene TRBV12-2; the D call TRBD1 from the table was never checked on the DNA. TRBV12-2 is a pseudogene locus. This CDR3 has 18 amino acids. The CDR3 loop is CASRLKQAPDTGKHEQYF. In DNA form, the CDR3 reads TGTGCAAGTCGCTTAAAACAGGCCCCCGATACAGGGAAACACGAGCAGTACTTC.

This chain connects TRBV11-2 to TRBJ2-5, with 7 bases matching TRBD2. The V and J ends lost 3 bases and 8 bases, in that order; junction bases with no gene match: 9. There are 14 residues in the CDR3. CDR1 SGHAT and CDR2 FQNNGV come from the germline V gene. CDR3: CASSFSGAPVTQYF. In DNA, the CDR3 is TGTGCCAGCAGCTTCAGCGGGGCTCCAGTAACCCAGTACTTC.

The V gene is TRBV19, the J gene TRBJ2-2; D may correspond to TRBD1 or TRBD2 (6 bases each). Germline V gene lookup returns CDR1 LNHDA and CDR2 SQIVND (reference sequence). This CDR3 has 15 residues. V lost 7 bases, J lost 0 bases, and 12 bases lay in between. The DNA of the CDR3 is TGTGCCAGTAATAAAGGGGGGACGAACACCGGGGAGCTGTTTTTT. Translating it yields CASNKGGTNTGELFF. The full variable domain, completed using reference TRBV19 and TRBJ2-2, is DGGITQSPKYLFRKEGQNVTLSCEQNLNHDAMYWYRQDPGQGLRLIYYSQIVNDFQKGDIAEGYSVSREKKESFPLTVTSAQKNPTAFYLCASNKGGTNTGELFFGEGSRLTVL.

This clone has a single count. The chain carries TRBV28 and TRBJ2-7, with D possibly matching TRBD2 (5 bases). V lost 1 base and J 7 bases, leaving 17 bases between the germline ends. The CDR3 length is 15 residues. Germline CDR1 reads MDHEN; CDR2 reads SYDVKM. The CDR3 loop reads CASSLLIKSRGEQYF. The CDR3 nucleotides are TGTGCCAGCAGTTTATTAATAAAGAGCCGGGGTGAGCAGTACTTC.

The sample holds a few counts of this clone. V usage is TRBV6-1 and J usage is TRBJ1-5, with a tentative D call TRBD1 (6 bases). CDR3 length equals 15 residues. With 3 bases removed from V and 1 base from J, the gap between germline ends came to 10 bases. Germline CDR1 and CDR2: MNHNS and SASEGT. As DNA, the CDR3 is TGTGCCAGCAGTGATCCAAGGGGGAGCAATCAGCCCCAGCATTTT. Protein product: CASSDPRGSNQPQHF.

V is TRBV6-5 and J is TRBJ1-1; TRBD1 might be the D (5 bases). Deletions cut 4 bases from V and 4 bases from J, with 13 bases between. The CDR3 is 14 amino acids. CDR1 is MNHEY and CDR2 is SVGAGI in the germline V gene. The CDR3 region is CASSSGVVSTEAFF. The CDR3 DNA is TGTGCCAGCAGTTCGGGGGTCGTAAGCACTGAAGCTTTCTTT.

The rearrangement joins TRBV7-6 to TRBJ2-5, with TRBD2 identical over 8 bases. The trim removed 5 bases at V and 4 bases at J, leaving 9 bases unmatched. The CDR3 contains 15 residues. Looked up from germline, CDR1 is SGHVS and CDR2 is FNYEAQ. The CDR3 region has the DNA TGTGCCAGCAGCCTTGCTGGGACTAGAGCAGAGACCCAGTACTTC. Its translation is CASSLAGTRAETQYF.

The genes are TRBV5-1 and TRBJ2-3; no clear D. With 4 bases removed from V and 4 bases from J, the gap between germline ends came to 10 bases. This CDR3 spans 13 amino acids. In germline, CDR1 is SGHRS, CDR2 YFSETQ. This chain's CDR3 is CASSPARADTQYF. In DNA form, the CDR3 reads TGCGCCAGCAGCCCGGCACGGGCAGATACGCAGTATTTT.

This chain links TRBV23-1 with TRBJ1-1; unclear D gene. Being an ORF, TRBV23-1 has a function that is uncertain. V gave up 11 bases and J gave up 6 bases, with 4 bases separating them. CDR3 length: 8 amino acids. The DNA of the CDR3 is TGCGCCGCGTCTGAAGCTTTCTTT. This translates into CAASEAFF.

This chain links TRBV19 with TRBJ1-2, with 12 bases lining up with TRBD1. Germline CDR1 and CDR2: LNHDA and SQIVND (reference sequence). The CDR3 is 15 residues long. V was pared by 6 bases and J by 10 bases, with 12 bases of the junction left unmatched. CDR3 nucleotides: TGTGCCAGTAGCCCCAGCCCGGGACAGGGGGCTCTCTACACCTTC. This encodes CASSPSPGQGALYTF.

The chain links TRBV6-5 to TRBJ2-5; D gene unclear. The CDR3 extends over 15 amino acids. CDR1 is MNHEY and CDR2 is SVGAGI in the germline V gene. Trimming cost V 7 bases and J 5 bases, with 20 bases left between them. This chain's CDR3 is CASTITTWVGETQYF. The CDR3 DNA reads as TGTGCCAGCACTATAACCACTTGGGTTGGGGAGACCCAGTACTTC.

The chain couples TRBV6-1 to TRBJ2-2; D call uncertain. The CDR3 extends over 14 amino acids. CDR1 and CDR2 (germline): MNHNS, SASEGT. V lost 6 bases and J 2 bases, leaving 10 bases between the germline ends. The CDR3 bases are TGTGCCAGCAGGGCGGAGCTCAACACCGGGGAGCTGTTTTTT. Residues: CASRAELNTGELFF.

The rearrangement links TRBV29-1 to TRBJ2-1; D assignment may be TRBD1 or TRBD2 (5 bases each). CDR3 length: 17 amino acids. Germline CDR1 reads SQVTM; CDR2 reads ANQGSEA. Trimming removed 4 bases from V and 9 bases from J, with 28 bases in between. CDR3 region: CSVGTKNPKLDRSEQFF. The CDR3 nucleotides read TGCAGCGTTGGGACAAAAAACCCAAAACTAGACAGAAGTGAGCAGTTCTTC.